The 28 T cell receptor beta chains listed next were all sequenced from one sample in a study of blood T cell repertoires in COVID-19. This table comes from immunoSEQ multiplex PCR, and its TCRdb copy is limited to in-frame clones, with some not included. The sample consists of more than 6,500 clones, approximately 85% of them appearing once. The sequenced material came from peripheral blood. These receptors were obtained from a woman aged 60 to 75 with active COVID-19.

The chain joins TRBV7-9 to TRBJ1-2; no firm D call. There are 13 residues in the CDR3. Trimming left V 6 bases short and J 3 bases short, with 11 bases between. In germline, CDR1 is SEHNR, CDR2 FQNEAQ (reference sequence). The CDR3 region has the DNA TGTGCCAGCAGTCTCGAGGGCGACTATGGCTACACCTTC. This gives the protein CASSLEGDYGYTF.

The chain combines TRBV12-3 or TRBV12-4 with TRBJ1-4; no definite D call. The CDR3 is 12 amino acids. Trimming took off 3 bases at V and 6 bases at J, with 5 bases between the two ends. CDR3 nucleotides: TGTGCCAGCAGTTTTGAGTATGAAAAACTGTTTTTT. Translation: CASSFEYEKLFF.

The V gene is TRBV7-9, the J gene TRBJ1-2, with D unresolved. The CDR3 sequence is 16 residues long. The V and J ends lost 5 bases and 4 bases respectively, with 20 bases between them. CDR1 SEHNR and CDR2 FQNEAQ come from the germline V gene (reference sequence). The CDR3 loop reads CASSNWGDAFGYGYTF. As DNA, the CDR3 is TGTGCCAGCAGCAACTGGGGAGACGCCTTTGGCTATGGCTACACCTTC.

The CDR3 sequence: CSVEDLRTGDGYTF. CDR3 nucleotides: TGCAGCGTTGAAGATCTGAGGACAGGAGATGGCTACACCTTC. The J gene is TRBJ1-2, the V gene TRBV29-1; 7 bases match TRBD1. Germline trimming cut 0 bases from V and 6 bases from J; bases unmatched to any gene: 7. The CDR3 loop spans 14 amino acids. Germline V gene data show CDR1 as SQVTM and CDR2 as ANQGSEA.

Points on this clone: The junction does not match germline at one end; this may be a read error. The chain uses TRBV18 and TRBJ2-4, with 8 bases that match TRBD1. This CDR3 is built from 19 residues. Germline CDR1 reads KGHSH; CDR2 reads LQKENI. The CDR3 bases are TGTACCAGCTCACCAGGAGGACAGGGATTATTATTAGCCAAAAACATTCAGTACTTC. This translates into CTSSPGGQGLLLAKNIQYF.

CDR3: CASSLHGGGYGYTF. CDR3 DNA: TGTGCCAGCAGCTTGCACGGGGGGGGTTATGGCTACACCTTC. The chain uses TRBV5-8 and TRBJ1-2, with a possible D match to TRBD1 (5 bases). Trimming took 1 base from V and 5 from J, leaving 12 bases between them. Germline-derived CDR1 and CDR2 are SGHTS and YDEGEE. This CDR3 comprises 14 residues.

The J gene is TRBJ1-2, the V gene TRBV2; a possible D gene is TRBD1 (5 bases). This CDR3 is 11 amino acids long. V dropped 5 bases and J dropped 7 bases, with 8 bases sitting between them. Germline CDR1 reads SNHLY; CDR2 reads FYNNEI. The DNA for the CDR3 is TGTGCCAGCAGTTCAGGGATTGGCTACACCTTC. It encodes CASSSGIGYTF.

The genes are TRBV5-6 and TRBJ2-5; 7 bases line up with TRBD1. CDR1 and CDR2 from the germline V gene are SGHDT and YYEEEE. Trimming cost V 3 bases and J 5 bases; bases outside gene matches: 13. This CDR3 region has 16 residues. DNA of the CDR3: TGTGCCAGCAGCTCAGGGACCCTCCTCAGGGGGGAGACCCAGTACTTC. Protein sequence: CASSSGTLLRGETQYF.

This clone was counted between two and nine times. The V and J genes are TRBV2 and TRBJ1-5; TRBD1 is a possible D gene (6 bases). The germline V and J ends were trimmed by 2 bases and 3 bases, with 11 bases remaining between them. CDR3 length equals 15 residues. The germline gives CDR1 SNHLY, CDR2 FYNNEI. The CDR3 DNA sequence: TGTGCCAGCAGTGAACAGGGGTCTATCAATCAGCCCCAGCATTTT. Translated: CASSEQGSINQPQHF.

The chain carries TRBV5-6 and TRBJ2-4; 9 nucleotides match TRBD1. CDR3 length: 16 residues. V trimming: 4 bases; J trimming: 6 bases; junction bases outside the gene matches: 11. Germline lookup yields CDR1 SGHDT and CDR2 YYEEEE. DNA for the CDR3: TGTGCCAGCAGCGGGGGGACAGGGTTTGGAGGAAACATTCAGTACTTC. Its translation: CASSGGTGFGGNIQYF. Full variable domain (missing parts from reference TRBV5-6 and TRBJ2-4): DAGVTQSPTHLIKTRGQQVTLRCSPKSGHDTVSWYQQALGQGPQFIFQYYEEEERQRGNFPDRFSGHQFPNYSSELNVNALLLGDSALYLCASSGGTGFGGNIQYFGAGTRLSVL.

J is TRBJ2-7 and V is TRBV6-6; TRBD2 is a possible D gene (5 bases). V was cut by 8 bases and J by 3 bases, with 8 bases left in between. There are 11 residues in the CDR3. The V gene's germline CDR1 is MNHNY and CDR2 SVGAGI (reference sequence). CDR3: CASEGFYEQYF. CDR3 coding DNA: TGTGCCAGCGAGGGCTTCTACGAGCAGTACTTC.

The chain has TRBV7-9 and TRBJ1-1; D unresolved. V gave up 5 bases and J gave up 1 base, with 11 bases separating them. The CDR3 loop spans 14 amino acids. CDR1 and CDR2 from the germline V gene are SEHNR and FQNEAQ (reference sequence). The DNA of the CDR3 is TGTGCCAGCAGCCCTAGTAGGCCGAACACTGAAGCTTTCTTT. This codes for CASSPSRPNTEAFF.

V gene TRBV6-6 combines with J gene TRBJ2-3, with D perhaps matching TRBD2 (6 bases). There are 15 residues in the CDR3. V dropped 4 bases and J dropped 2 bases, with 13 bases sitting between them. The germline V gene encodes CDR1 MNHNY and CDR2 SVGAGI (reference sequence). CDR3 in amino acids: CASSFRDSATDTQYF. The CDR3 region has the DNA TGTGCCAGCAGTTTCCGGGACTCGGCCACAGATACGCAGTATTTT.

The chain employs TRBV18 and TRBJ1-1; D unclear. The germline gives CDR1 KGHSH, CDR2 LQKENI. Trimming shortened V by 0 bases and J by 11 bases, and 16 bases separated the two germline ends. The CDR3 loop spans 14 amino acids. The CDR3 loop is CASSPPARSKAAFF. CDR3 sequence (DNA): TGTGCCAGCTCACCACCGGCCAGGTCTAAGGCGGCTTTCTTT.

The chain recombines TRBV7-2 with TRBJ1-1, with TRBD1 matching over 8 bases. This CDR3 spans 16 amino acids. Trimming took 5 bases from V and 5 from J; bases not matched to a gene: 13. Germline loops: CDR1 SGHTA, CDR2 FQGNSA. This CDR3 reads CASSPGTGQGGTEAFF. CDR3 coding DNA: TGTGCCAGCAGCCCCGGGACAGGACAAGGAGGGACTGAAGCTTTCTTT.

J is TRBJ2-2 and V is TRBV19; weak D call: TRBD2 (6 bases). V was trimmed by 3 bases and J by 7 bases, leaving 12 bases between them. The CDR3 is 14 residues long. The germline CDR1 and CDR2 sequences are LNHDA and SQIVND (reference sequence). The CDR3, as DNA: TGTGCCAGTAGTATCAGGGACTCTCGCGGGGAGCTGTTTTTT. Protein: CASSIRDSRGELFF.

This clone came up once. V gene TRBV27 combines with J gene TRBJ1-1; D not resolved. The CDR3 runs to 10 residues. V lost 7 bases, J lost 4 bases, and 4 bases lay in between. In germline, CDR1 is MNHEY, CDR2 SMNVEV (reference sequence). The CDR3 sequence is CASTITEAFF. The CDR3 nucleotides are TGTGCCAGCACAATCACTGAAGCTTTCTTT.

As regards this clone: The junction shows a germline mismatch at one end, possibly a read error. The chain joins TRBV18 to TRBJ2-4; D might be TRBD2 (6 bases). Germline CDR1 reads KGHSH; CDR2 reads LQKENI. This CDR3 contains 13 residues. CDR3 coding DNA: TGTGCCAGCTCACCACGCGGGAACACCGAACGGCACTTC. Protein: CASSPRGNTERHF.

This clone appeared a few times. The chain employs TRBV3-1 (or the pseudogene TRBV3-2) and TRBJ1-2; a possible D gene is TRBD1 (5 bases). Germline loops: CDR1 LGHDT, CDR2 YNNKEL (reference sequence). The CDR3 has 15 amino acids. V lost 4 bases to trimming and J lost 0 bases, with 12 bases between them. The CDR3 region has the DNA TGTGCCAGCAGCCCCTCTAAGGGGACTAACTATGGCTACACCTTC. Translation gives CASSPSKGTNYGYTF.

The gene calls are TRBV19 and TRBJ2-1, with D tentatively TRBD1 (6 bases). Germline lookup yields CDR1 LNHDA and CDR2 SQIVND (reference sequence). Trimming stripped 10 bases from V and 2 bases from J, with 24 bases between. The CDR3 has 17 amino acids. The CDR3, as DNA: TGTGCCACCCGGGATGGCAAGGGGACATTGGCCTACAATGAGCAGTTCTTC. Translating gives CATRDGKGTLAYNEQFF.

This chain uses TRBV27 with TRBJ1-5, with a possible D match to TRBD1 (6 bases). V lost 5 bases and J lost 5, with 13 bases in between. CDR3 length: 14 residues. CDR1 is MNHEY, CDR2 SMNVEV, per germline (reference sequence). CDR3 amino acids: CASSPDSGYQPQHF. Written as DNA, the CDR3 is TGTGCCAGCAGTCCGGACAGTGGTTATCAGCCCCAGCATTTT.

The CDR3: CASSVEQGNLVGYGYTF. The CDR3 DNA sequence: TGTGCCAGCAGCGTAGAACAGGGGAATTTGGTGGGCTATGGCTACACCTTC. The J gene is TRBJ1-2, the V gene TRBV9, with TRBD1 matching 7 bases. Germline assignment: CDR1 SGDLS and CDR2 YYNGEE. The ends lost 0 bases at V and 4 bases at J; junction bases unmatched: 12. The CDR3 sequence is 17 residues long.

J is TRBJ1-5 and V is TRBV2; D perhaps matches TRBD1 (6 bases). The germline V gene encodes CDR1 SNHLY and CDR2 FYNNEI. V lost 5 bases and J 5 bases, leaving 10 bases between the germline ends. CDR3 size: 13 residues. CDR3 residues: CASSRDTYQPQHF. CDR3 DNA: TGTGCCAGCAGTCGGGACACCTATCAGCCCCAGCATTTT.

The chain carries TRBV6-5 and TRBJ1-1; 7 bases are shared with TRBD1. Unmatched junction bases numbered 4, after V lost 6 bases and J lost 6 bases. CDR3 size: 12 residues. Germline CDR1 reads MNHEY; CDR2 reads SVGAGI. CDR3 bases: TGTGCCAGCAGCGACAGGGTGGCTGAAGCTTTCTTT. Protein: CASSDRVAEAFF.

The chain's CDR3 is CASSLDRVDIQYF. For the CDR3, the DNA is TGTGCCAGCAGCTTAGACAGGGTGGACATTCAGTACTTC. The J gene is TRBJ2-4, the V gene TRBV7-8; D possibly corresponds to TRBD1 (6 bases). V lost 1 base and J 8 bases, leaving 9 bases between the germline ends. Looked up from germline, CDR1 is SGHVS and CDR2 is FQNEAQ. CDR3 length: 13 amino acids.

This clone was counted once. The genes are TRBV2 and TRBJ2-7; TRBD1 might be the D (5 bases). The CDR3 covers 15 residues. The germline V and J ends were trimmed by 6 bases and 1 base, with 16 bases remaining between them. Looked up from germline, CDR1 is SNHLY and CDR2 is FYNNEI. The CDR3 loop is CASRTPGYLSYEQYF. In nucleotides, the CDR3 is TGTGCCAGCAGGACCCCAGGGTACTTGTCCTACGAGCAGTACTTC.

The CDR3 DNA is TGTGCCAGTAGTAGGGGGGACAGATTCACCCTAAACAATGAGCAGTTCTTC. Its translation: CASSRGDRFTLNNEQFF. V and J are TRBV19 and TRBJ2-1, with D tentatively TRBD1 (7 bases). CDR3 length: 17 residues. Trimming left V 4 bases short and J 5 bases short, with 21 bases between. Germline CDR1 LNHDA, CDR2 SQIVND (reference sequence).

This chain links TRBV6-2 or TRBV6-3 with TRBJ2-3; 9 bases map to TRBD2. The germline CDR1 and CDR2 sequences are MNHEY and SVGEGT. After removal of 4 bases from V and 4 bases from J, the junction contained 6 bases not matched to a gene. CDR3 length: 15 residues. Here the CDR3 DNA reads TGTGCCAGCAGTTCAGGCGGGGGGGGGTCAGATACGCAGTATTTT. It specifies CASSSGGGGSDTQYF.